The clone carrying this T cell receptor beta chain counts as medium-sized (0.01 to 0.1%). Its target is unknown. This record belongs to a study of early T cells in non-severe SARS-CoV-2 infection. Study-wide background: Investigators sequenced bulk RNA drawn from unsorted whole blood, and chains remained unpaired.

CDR1 MGHRA and CDR2 YSYEKL come from the germline V gene. The V end was cut by 4 bases, the J end by 4 bases, with 26 bases between. The CDR3 consists of 19 residues. Findings and caveats of the study: Clonotype matching in VDJdb favored anti-spike CD8 responses and did not capture private and CD4 specificities.

Molecules of cDNA were individually given unique molecular identifiers that were attached to them. MiXCR, run by TCRdb on the 5' RACE reads, gives a single entry per CDR3 protein. Altogether tens of thousands of distinct CDR3 sequences are present, roughly 6% being singletons, with the ten largest covering 9.5% to 15%. The receptor was derived from an adult who was a healthcare worker with PCR-confirmed SARS-CoV-2 infection or an uninfected control (not recorded which). This sequence joins TRBV4-1 and TRBJ2-1; either TRBD1 or TRBD2 may supply D (6 bases each). The sequenced sample was whole blood. This chain's CDR3 is CASSLRFGVGGAGYNEQFF. The CDR3 DNA sequence: TGCGCCAGCAGCCTACGCTTCGGGGTGGGGGGCGCGGGATACAATGAGCAGTTCTTC.